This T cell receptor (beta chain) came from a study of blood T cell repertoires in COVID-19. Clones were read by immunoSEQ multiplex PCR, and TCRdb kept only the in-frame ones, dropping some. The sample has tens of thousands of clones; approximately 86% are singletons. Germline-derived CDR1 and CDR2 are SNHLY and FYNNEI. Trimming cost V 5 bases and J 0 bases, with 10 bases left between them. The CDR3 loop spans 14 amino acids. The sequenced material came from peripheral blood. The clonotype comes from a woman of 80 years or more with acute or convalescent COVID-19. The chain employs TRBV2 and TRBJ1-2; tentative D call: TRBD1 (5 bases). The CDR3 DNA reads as TGTGCCAGCAGTCTGAAACAGGCTAACTATGGCTACACCTTC. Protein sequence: CASSLKQANYGYTF.